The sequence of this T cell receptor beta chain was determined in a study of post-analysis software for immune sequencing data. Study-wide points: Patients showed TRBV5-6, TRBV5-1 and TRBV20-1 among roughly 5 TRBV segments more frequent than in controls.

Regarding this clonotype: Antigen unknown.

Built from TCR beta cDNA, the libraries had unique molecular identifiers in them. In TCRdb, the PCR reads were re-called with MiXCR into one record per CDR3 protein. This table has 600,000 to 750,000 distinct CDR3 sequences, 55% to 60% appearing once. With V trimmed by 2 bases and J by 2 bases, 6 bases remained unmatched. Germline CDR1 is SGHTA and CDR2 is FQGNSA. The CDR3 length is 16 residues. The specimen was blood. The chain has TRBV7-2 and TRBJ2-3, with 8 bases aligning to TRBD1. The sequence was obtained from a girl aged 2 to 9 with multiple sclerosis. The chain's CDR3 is CASSLSGGLNTDTQYF. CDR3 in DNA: TGTGCCAGCAGCTTATCAGGGGGCCTAAACACAGATACGCAGTATTTT.